Sequencing of this T cell receptor (beta chain) was carried out in a study of blood T cell repertoires in COVID-19. The overall study: T cells, B-cell-depleted T cells, or PBMCs supplied cDNA or gDNA.

TCRdb keeps only in-frame clones here, not all; method: immunoSEQ multiplex PCR. Here the sample spans approximately 140,000 clones, 80% to 90% being singletons. The V segment lost 5 bases and the J segment 2 bases; nucleotides outside the gene matches: 6. CDR3 length: 14 residues. CDR1 is SGHTA and CDR2 is FQGNSA in the germline V gene. The chain couples TRBV7-2 to TRBJ2-7; 7 nucleotides align to TRBD2. The sample consisted of peripheral blood. The receptor was derived from a man in his 60s with active or convalescent COVID-19. DNA for the CDR3: TGTGCCAGCAGCACAGGACTAGGACCCTACGAGCAGTACTTC. Its protein is CASSTGLGPYEQYF.